The source of this T cell receptor (beta chain) is a study of blood T cell repertoires in COVID-19. In the study's own analysis: The authors estimated nucleated cell counts from reference gene primer amplification. Clones were sequenced by immunoSEQ multiplex PCR, and TCRdb holds only the in-frame ones, with some missing. Clonal size and the V and J genes are those of that table, whereas D and trimming came from the DNA. This table holds under 65,000 clones, more than 80% found once. The CDR3 contains 13 residues. The germline V and J ends were trimmed by 6 bases and 9 bases, with 15 bases remaining between them. Germline CDR1 is SGHDN and CDR2 is FVKESK.

Sequencing used peripheral blood. The chain couples TRBV14 to TRBJ2-4, with D tentatively TRBD1 (7 bases). This TCR was recovered from a man aged 55 to 70 with acute or convalescent COVID-19. For the CDR3, the DNA is TGTGCCAGCAGACGAAGGGGGGACAGCATTCAGTACTTC. Translating it yields CASRRRGDSIQYF.